The present entry profiles one T cell receptor beta chain with its context. The antigen is unknown. This record belongs to a study of lymphopenia after photon versus proton radiotherapy. Assay: immunoSEQ multiplex PCR; the TCRdb copy retains only in-frame clones and omits some. Found here are several thousand clones, about 90% of them singletons; the top ten hold 20% to 25%. Looked up from germline, CDR1 is SGHRS and CDR2 is YFSETQ. The CDR3 is made up of 14 amino acids. Trimming took 4 bases from V and 7 from J; bases not matched to a gene: 7. General observations from the study: Photon-treated patients lost naive T cells and TCR diversity; proton-treated stayed stable.

The chain carries TRBV5-1 and TRBJ2-7; 11 bases align to TRBD1. The sequence derives from an elderly man with cholangiocarcinoma. Sequenced material: peripheral blood, taken from a patient treated with photon-based radiotherapy. This CDR3 is CASSPRDRGGEQYF. The CDR3 DNA follows: TGCGCCAGCAGCCCCCGGGACAGGGGGGGGGAGCAGTACTTC.